The entry that follows covers one TCR beta chain sequence. This clonotype was seen ten or more times. The specificity of this receptor is unknown. Per-base qualities were not stored, and no clone one base away is much larger. This sample is drawn from a study of T cells after yellow fever vaccination (dated by TCRdb to the late 2010s). General notes on the study: Libraries from fractions with low cell numbers were prepared with the SMART-Seq v4 Ultra Low Input RNA kit. Bulk TCR alpha and beta repertoires were sequenced longitudinally to track T-cell clones before and after primary and booster YFV17D yellow fever vaccination. Two healthy male donors made up the cohort, one aged 18 to 29 years and the other aged 30 to 40 years. Blood samples were taken at several timepoints before and after primary and secondary immunization, and bulk PBMC replicates and cell subsets were isolated. General findings and caveats noted by the study authors: The secondary T-cell response was found to be weaker but faster than the primary response, with a peak reached on day 5 rather than on day 15. After the booster, most clones that had expanded after primary vaccination were detected again (about 95% of CD4 and over 75% of CD8), suggesting broad maintenance of memory. Because abundant contaminating clonotypes from the bulk population could be contained in FACS-sorted repertoires, computational filtering was required. Because the study included only two donors, the extent to which the findings can be generalized is limited. A small share of clonotypes occurred in both CD4 and CD8 compartments, likely arising from convergent recombination.

TCR cDNA was synthesized by 5'RACE template switching, which introduced a universal primer site and unique molecular identifiers. Priming for cDNA synthesis came from both the TCR alpha and TCR beta constant segments. Libraries were amplified in two PCR steps, with sample barcodes and sequencing adapters added in the second step. Sequencing of libraries was performed on Illumina HiSeq 2500 (2x100 bp) or NovaSeq (2x150 bp). As for how the authors treated the data: Reads were demultiplexed and collapsed into UMI consensus sequences with MIGEC, and V(D)J alignment was performed with MiXCR. Clonotypes responding to the vaccine were identified with edgeR on replicate PBMC samples, with the criteria of FDR below 0.01 and a log2 fold change above 5 up to day 15. Each bulk clonotype received a CD4 or CD8 identity based on whether the sequenced CD4 or CD8 repertoire contained that clonotype at higher abundance. TCRdb's own reprocessing of the public reads used fastp at Q25 and MiXCR and kept productive beta chains. Each CDR3 protein gets just one entry, which takes the most common genes and DNA from the rows behind it. TCRdb, not the original authors, processed these V and J calls. This sample has about 120,000 distinct CDR3 sequences in its table, and about 7.8% of those were observed once. Together, the top ten hold 2.7% of the sample.

Interpreted using the paper, the treatment or condition label stands for: live attenuated yellow fever vaccine strain. A standard Ficoll-Paque protocol was used to isolate PBMCs from peripheral blood. CD4 and CD8 T-cell fractions were isolated with Dynabeads CD4 and CD8 positive selection kits. RNA was extracted with TriZol from bulk PBMCs, CD4 and CD8 fractions, and dextramer-positive and dextramer-negative fractions. The V end gives up 0 bases and the J end 2 bases, leaving 6 bases in the junction not matched to a gene. The CDR3, from cysteine to phenylalanine, totals 16 residues. Of all the DNA, just the CDR3 is kept, 48 bases in frame from base 1. According to the germline V gene, CDR1 reads SGHRS and CDR2 reads YFSETQ.

The origin of this receptor is a man aged 18 to 35 who received the YFV17D yellow fever vaccine. Sequencing used CD4+ T cells sorted from PBMCs, obtained roughly seven weeks after the first yellow fever vaccination. Recombination joined TRBV5-1 with TRBJ2-5, and 8 junction bases match TRBD1. The sequenced DNA is TGCGCCAGCAGCTTGGGGGGACAGGCCGGGCAAGAGACCCAGTACTTC. This is translated as CASSLGGQAGQETQYF.